This T cell receptor beta chain appears in the sequencing data of a study of blood T cell repertoires in COVID-19. Study-level information: Acute and convalescent COVID-19 samples came from the United States, Italy and Spain. Sample material is recorded as cDNA or gDNA derived from T cells, B-cell-depleted T cells, or PBMCs.

With V trimmed by 6 bases and J by 2 bases, 8 bases remained unmatched. Germline V lookup: CDR1 SNHLY, CDR2 FYNNEI. The CDR3 has 17 residues. By frequency in the sample, this clone is medium-sized (0.01 to 0.1%). Study processing details: Amplifying reference gene primers gave estimates of nucleated cell counts. The data were produced by immunoSEQ multiplex PCR, yet TCRdb's version contains in-frame clones alone and is incomplete. The V and J calls and clone size come from that table; D and trimming were worked out from the DNA. The sample yields tens of thousands of clones, roughly 80% seen once. V and J are TRBV2 and TRBJ2-6; TRBD2 matches at 9 bases. The sequencing sample was made of peripheral blood. This receptor was taken from a woman older than 75 with active or convalescent COVID-19. The DNA for the CDR3 is TGTGCCAGCAGCGTAGCGGGAGTTTCCGCTGGGGCCAACGTCCTGACTTTC. This translates into CASSVAGVSAGANVLTF. Filled out from reference TRBV2 and TRBJ2-6, the complete variable domain reads EPEVTQTPSHQVTQMGQEVILRCVPISNHLYFYWYRQILGQKVEFLVSFYNNEISEKSEIFDDQFSVERPDGSNFTLKIRSTKLEDSAMYFCASSVAGVSAGANVLTFGAGSRLTVL.